The rows below give T cell receptor beta chains drawn from one sample of a study of cytomegalovirus exposure and HLA in healthy donors. Clones were read by immunoSEQ multiplex PCR, and TCRdb kept only the in-frame ones, dropping some. The sample lists roughly 240,000 clones; 82% were seen once. The sample taken for sequencing was PBMCs. These receptor sequences come from a woman in her thirties or forties in good health and CMV-seropositive. Both conserved end residues are part of each CDR3. D genes are given only for firm matches. Clone sizes are given selectively: once, few, many, or a class where the clone is expanded.

TRBJ2-5,-,TRBV27,-,CASSHRRLDSEQYF
TRBJ1-5,-,TRBV7-2,-,CASSLVGQGNQPQHF
TRBJ2-5,once,TRBV7-9,-,CASSLDRVGTQYF
TRBJ2-2,-,TRBV30,-,CAWTGLVNTGELFF
TRBJ2-7,-,TRBV15,TRBD2,CATSRGTSGSSEQYF
TRBJ1-3,once,TRBV7-8,-,CASSPNSGNTIYF
TRBJ1-2,-,TRBV2,-,CASSDLTNYGYTF
TRBJ1-1,-,TRBV11-3,-,CASSLGGGRGRPEAFF
TRBJ2-7,-,TRBV30,-,CAWSYSRGLGYEQYF
TRBJ2-7,-,TRBV30,-,CAWGGGYYEQYF
TRBJ2-7,few,TRBV19,-,CASSTFTSTDSYEQYF
TRBJ2-3,once,TRBV9,TRBD2,CASSGGLAGGIDTQYF
TRBJ1-1,-,TRBV5-1,-,CASSLTRGNTEAFF
TRBJ1-2,few,TRBV7-2,-,CASSLGLDYGYTF
TRBJ2-2,-,TRBV13,TRBD2,CASSPRELAENTGELFF
TRBJ2-7,-,TRBV6-7,TRBD1,CASTDRDRGYEQYF
TRBJ2-5,-,TRBV4-3,-,CASSQRGGPTETQYF
TRBJ1-4,-,TRBV6-1,-,CASSDRGREKLFF
TRBJ2-2,-,TRBV27,TRBD1,CASSFWDSSELFF
TRBJ2-7,once,TRBV27,-,CASSFQSGVSGEQYF
TRBJ1-4,once,TRBV5-6,-,CASSGGSRDNEKLFF
TRBJ2-4,-,TRBV7-9,-,CSSSFDRYQYF
TRBJ2-7,-,TRBV2,-,CASSRDLAYEQYF
TRBJ1-1,once,TRBV2,-,CASGIGVTNTEAFF
TRBJ2-3,-,TRBV5-1,TRBD2,CASSLVTSGGKFTDTQYF
TRBJ2-2,-,TRBV7-8,-,CASSLLNQGPTGELFF
TRBJ2-1,-,TRBV15,-,CATSRDLGGNEQFF
TRBJ1-1,-,TRBV5-6,TRBD1,CASSLEFGTGNTEAFF
TRBJ1-1,once,TRBV6-1,-,CASSGRGYTEAFF
TRBJ2-3,-,TRBV30,TRBD2,CAWSVGRALSTDTQYF
TRBJ2-7,few,TRBV10-3,-,CAISESKGIGGEQYF
TRBJ2-5,-,TRBV9,TRBD1,CASSVSGGQETQYF
TRBJ2-7,-,TRBV2,TRBD1,CASSEPADRVAYEQYF
TRBJ1-2,-,TRBV9,-,CASSPGAGVFYGYTF
TRBJ2-5,-,TRBV6-5,-,CASTLQETQYF
TRBJ2-5,-,TRBV7-2,TRBD2,CASSSSGLAAETQYF
TRBJ2-2,-,TRBV7-6,TRBD1,CASSLRSLPGGDTGELFF
TRBJ2-6,-,TRBV21-1,-,CASSTPGGDSLSGANVLTF
TRBJ2-7,-,TRBV10-3,TRBD1,CAISDRGLGEQYF
TRBJ1-2,few,TRBV7-9,TRBD1,CASSLAQGDGYTF
TRBJ2-1,-,TRBV4-3,TRBD2,CASSQEMAGGPRGEQFF
TRBJ1-3,once,TRBV7-6,TRBD1,CASSPGTGSPGNTIYF
TRBJ2-5,-,TRBV27,-,CASSLSNYRETQYF
TRBJ2-7,-,TRBV30,TRBD1,CAWSPGTGSYEQYF
TRBJ1-4,-,TRBV18,-,CASSPSLRDGEKLFF
TRBJ2-5,-,TRBV4-1,TRBD1,CASSAGSSGTGGQETQYF
TRBJ1-1,few,TRBV7-9,-,CASSRQGSTEAFF
TRBJ1-2,-,TRBV5-4,TRBD1,CASSSVDRGIVNYGYTF
-,-,TRBV9,TRBD2,CASSAGGAPREQYF
TRBJ1-5,few,TRBV2,-,CASSRDRYSNQPQHF
TRBJ1-4,-,TRBV4-2,-,CASSPQTGINEKLFF